The 9 T cell receptor beta chains below were found in one sample sequenced in a study of molecular identifiers for immune sequencing clone quantification. TCRdb processed the PCR reads anew with MiXCR; each CDR3 protein has one entry. The table has 600,000 to 650,000 distinct CDR3 sequences, just under 20% seen once. What was sequenced was naive CD8+ T cells from blood, with Jurkat cell RNA spiked in. Regarding subset: FACS-sorted CD8+CD4-CCR7+CD45RA+ naive T cells. The source is a human donor in good health. Some libraries in this study had Jurkat cell RNA spiked in.

With regard to this clonotype: A clone one base away is much larger, so this may be a read error. The chain employs TRBV4-2 and TRBJ2-7, with unresolved D. Germline V lookup: CDR1 LGHNA, CDR2 YNFKEQ. This CDR3 spans 16 amino acids. CDR3 region: CASSQELQTVSYERYF. For the CDR3, the DNA is TGTGCCAGCAGCCAAGAACTACAGACCGTCTCCTACGAGCGGTACTTC.

This clonotype was seen ten or more times. This chain uses TRBV27 with TRBJ2-3; TRBD2 agrees at 11 bases. Germline V CDR1 and CDR2: MNHEY, SMNVEV (reference sequence). The CDR3 spans 16 residues. With 2 bases clipped from V and 5 bases from J, the junction kept 6 bases outside the gene matches. In DNA form, the CDR3 reads TGTGCCAGCAGTTTAACCCTAGCGGGAGGAGGAGATACGCAGTATTTT. As protein: CASSLTLAGGGDTQYF.

The chain uses TRBV6-6 and TRBJ1-1; tentative D call: TRBD1 (5 bases). Trimming stripped 2 bases from V and 0 bases from J, with 16 bases between. CDR3 length: 17 amino acids. In germline, CDR1 is MNHNY, CDR2 SVGAGI (reference sequence). The CDR3 coding sequence is TGTGCCAGCAGTTACGCACAAAACAGGAACATGAACACTGAAGCTTTCTTT. Translated, it gives CASSYAQNRNMNTEAFF.

This clonotype was observed at least ten times. This chain connects TRBV7-9 to TRBJ1-2; the D is unclear. CDR1 and CDR2 (germline): SEHNR, FQNEAQ (reference sequence). The CDR3 spans 14 residues. V gave up 2 bases and J gave up 8 bases, with 15 bases separating them. In DNA, the CDR3 is TGTGCCAGCAGCTTAAGCTGGGCAGCCCGGGGCTACACCTTC. Translating it yields CASSLSWAARGYTF.

At least ten counts were recorded for this clonotype. The V gene is TRBV4-1, the J gene TRBJ2-1, with TRBD1 identical over 9 bases. J gave up 6 bases and V 3 bases, and 9 bases lay outside the gene matches. The germline CDR1 and CDR2 sequences are MGHRA and YSYEKL. This CDR3 has 16 residues. The CDR3 region is CASSQAGQGRSNEQFF. CDR3 nucleotide sequence: TGCGCCAGCAGCCAGGCGGGACAGGGTAGATCCAATGAGCAGTTCTTC.

Details on this clonotype: This may be a read error, as it is one base from a much larger clone. This chain uses TRBV7-9 with TRBJ2-1, with D possibly TRBD1 on 5 matching bases. The germline gives CDR1 SEHNR, CDR2 FQNEAQ (reference sequence). V dropped 5 bases and J dropped 2 bases, with 16 bases sitting between them. The CDR3 has 16 residues. CDR3 nucleotides: TGTGCCAGCAGCCAACCAGAGACAGAACCCTACAATGAGCAGTTCTTC. Its translation: CASSQPETEPYNEQFF.

The V and J genes are TRBV2 and TRBJ2-3; 9 bases are a match to TRBD2. CDR1 and CDR2 (germline): SNHLY, FYNNEI. Trimming at V came to 6 bases and at J to 1 base, leaving 5 bases not matched to a gene. The CDR3 runs 15 residues. CDR3 sequence reads: CASRASGAGTDTQYF. The CDR3 DNA reads TGTGCCAGCAGGGCTAGCGGGGCGGGCACAGATACGCAGTATTTT. Using reference TRBV2 and TRBJ2-3 for the parts outside the CDR3, the full variable domain is EPEVTQTPSHQVTQMGQEVILRCVPISNHLYFYWYRQILGQKVEFLVSFYNNEISEKSEIFDDQFSVERPDGSNFTLKIRSTKLEDSAMYFCASRASGAGTDTQYFGPGTRLTVL.

There are a few counts of this clonotype. The chain carries TRBV6-1 and TRBJ2-4; D might be TRBD2 (6 bases). Trimming stripped 8 bases from V and 0 bases from J, with 14 bases between. The length of the CDR3 is 15 residues. The V gene's germline CDR1 is MNHNS and CDR2 SASEGT. CDR3 DNA sequence: TGTGCCAGCCCTCGGGGGTATCAAGCCAAAAACATTCAGTACTTC. It encodes CASPRGYQAKNIQYF.

The V gene is TRBV5-6, the J gene TRBJ1-5; no definite D call. CDR3 length: 16 residues. Germline CDR1 and CDR2: SGHDT and YYEEEE. V gave up 5 bases and J gave up 5 bases, with 20 bases separating them. CDR3: CASSSPAGDTYQPQHF. CDR3 nucleotides: TGTGCCAGCAGTTCCCCGGCAGGAGATACCTATCAGCCCCAGCATTTT.